The clone carrying this TCR beta chain was counted only a few times. The antigen remains undetermined. These data originate in a study of metastatic and nonmetastatic thyroid tumors. Regarding the study as a whole: A significant increase in TCR beta diversity was reportedly seen in malignant thyroid tumors relative to benign nodules, in blood and tumor.

Original methodology: What underpinned the distant-metastasis classifier for papillary thyroid cancer was the set of CDR3 differences across clinicopathological groups. TCRdb reprocessed the PCR reads via MiXCR. The V and J calls and clone size are TCRdb's, not the authors'. Seen here are 50,000 to 65,000 clones, approximately 4.1% observed once, and the top ten hold around 20%. Each patient came to thyroid surgery without any prior treatment (of any kind). Input material: blood. The clonotype comes from a female donor with papillary thyroid cancer or a benign thyroid nodule (not recorded which). Some clones in this sample may be carry-over from other donors' samples.

CDR3 sequence: CASSSGTSYEQYF. CDR3 bases: TGTGCCAGCAGTAGCGGGACTAGCTACGAGCAGTACTTC. V usage is TRBV12-3 or TRBV12-4 and J usage is TRBJ2-7, with 8 bases that match TRBD2. The CDR3 consists of 13 residues. Unmatched junction bases numbered 3, after V lost 5 bases and J lost 3 bases.